This T cell receptor beta chain was sequenced during a study of shared clonotypes between healthy human individuals. This clone was found once. Germline V gene lookup returns CDR1 SGDLS and CDR2 YYNGEE. The CDR3 spans 16 residues. The V gene lost 4 bases and the J gene lost 4 bases, with 21 bases spanning the gap. The table came from immunoSEQ multiplex PCR; TCRdb's copy has only in-frame clones and leaves some out. The sample yields hundreds of thousands of clones, over 65% seen once. This TCR was sampled from a woman in her twenties or thirties in good health. The V and J genes are TRBV9 and TRBJ2-7; tentatively, D is TRBD1 (5 bases). The sample consisted of memory CD4+ T cells sorted from blood. The subset here: CD45RA-negative fraction. The chain's CDR3 is CASSPSVGWQGYEQYF. The DNA of the CDR3 is TGTGCCAGCAGCCCCTCGGTCGGCTGGCAGGGTTACGAGCAGTACTTC.